This passage covers 18 T cell receptor beta chains from one sample sequenced in a study of post-analysis software for immune sequencing data. The study, taken as a whole, reports: Elevated frequency relative to controls characterized several TRBV segments in patients, TRBV5-6, TRBV5-1 and TRBV20-1 among them.

The TCR beta cDNA libraries carried unique molecular identifiers. TCRdb re-called the PCR reads with MiXCR, one entry per CDR3 protein. This sample has hundreds of thousands of distinct CDR3 sequences; about 27% occur once, and the top ten carry around 0.56%. These TCRs are of unknown antigen specificity. The material sequenced was blood. Every receptor here comes from a girl aged 10 to 17 with multiple sclerosis.

Regarding this clonotype: This clone may be a read error of a much larger clone one base away. Since the CDR3 does not end with the conserved phenylalanine or tryptophan, this likely comes from a read error. The rearrangement joins TRBV29-1 to TRBJ2-4; 12 bases are shared with TRBD2. The J call may be in error: the DNA end matches TRBJ2-7 better. Germline V gene lookup returns CDR1 SQVTM and CDR2 ANQGSEA. CDR3 length: 13 residues. The CDR3 DNA follows: TGCAGCGTGGCGACTAGCGGGAGCGGCGAGCAGTACTGC. Its protein product is CSVATSGSGEQYC.

In its sample, this clonotype was seen a few times. CDR3 nucleotides: TGTGCCAGCAGGGCGGGAGGCGAAAACACAGATACGCAGTATTTT. The encoded protein is CASRAGGENTDTQYF. This chain joins TRBV7-2 and TRBJ2-3; 8 bases agree with TRBD2. The length of the CDR3 is 15 residues. Germline CDR1 SGHTA, CDR2 FQGNSA. The trim removed 6 bases at V and 2 bases at J, leaving 7 bases unmatched.

The V call is TRBV14, the J call TRBJ1-5; maybe TRBD1 (5 bases). Germline CDR1 is SGHDN and CDR2 is FVKESK. The CDR3 covers 12 residues. V was shortened by 7 bases and J by 6 bases, with 10 bases between the two germline ends. The CDR3: CASKGQGQPQHF. The CDR3 DNA is TGTGCCAGCAAGGGGCAGGGTCAGCCCCAGCATTTT.

The chain is built from TRBV24-1 and TRBJ2-3; a possible D gene is TRBD1 (6 bases). The CDR3 spans 12 residues. The germline gives CDR1 KGHDR, CDR2 SFDVKD. The germline V and J ends were trimmed by 9 bases and 3 bases, with 9 bases remaining between them. CDR3 coding DNA: TGTGCCACCGGCAGGGGAACAGATACGCAGTATTTT. The encoded protein is CATGRGTDTQYF.

The V gene is TRBV7-2, the J gene TRBJ1-2; D ambiguous. V was pared by 5 bases and J by 7 bases, with 14 bases between. Per germline, CDR1 SGHTA and CDR2 FQGNSA. The CDR3 is 13 residues long. In DNA, the CDR3 is TGTGCCAGCAGCGCAAAGATCTGGGGTGGCTACACCTTC. This encodes CASSAKIWGGYTF.

The chain employs TRBV7-2 and TRBJ2-4, with D possibly matching TRBD2 (6 bases). The CDR3 is 11 residues long. V gave up 2 bases and J gave up 11 bases, with 7 bases separating them. Germline CDR1 is SGHTA and CDR2 is FQGNSA. The CDR3 spells CASSLRDFQYF. DNA for the CDR3: TGTGCCAGCAGCTTAAGGGACTTTCAGTACTTC.

The CDR3 DNA sequence: TGCAGTGCTAGAGATCTCGGCGGACTAGCGGGGATCAATGAGCAGTTCTTC. Protein product: CSARDLGGLAGINEQFF. The chain employs TRBV20-1 and TRBJ2-1; 12 positions agree with TRBD2. The J segment lost 6 bases and the V segment lost 0 bases, leaving 9 bases of the junction unmatched. Per the germline V gene, CDR1 is DFQATT and CDR2 is SNEGSKA (reference sequence). This CDR3 comprises 17 residues.

This chain joins TRBV20-1 and TRBJ2-7; 8 bases align to TRBD2. The ends lost 4 bases at V and 6 bases at J; junction bases unmatched: 8. Per the germline V gene, CDR1 is DFQATT and CDR2 is SNEGSKA (reference sequence). This CDR3 has 13 residues. DNA of the CDR3: TGCAGTGCTACTATAGCGGGAATCTCCGAGCAGTACTTC. It specifies CSATIAGISEQYF.

This clonotype turned up a few times. V is TRBV7-2 and J is TRBJ1-2, with 7 bases lining up with TRBD1. V lost 5 bases to trimming and J lost 7 bases; unmatched junction nucleotides: 10. The CDR3 contains 14 residues. Germline CDR1 reads SGHTA; CDR2 reads FQGNSA. CDR3: CASSAGQVGGGYTF. The CDR3 DNA follows: TGTGCCAGCAGCGCAGGACAGGTTGGAGGTGGCTACACCTTC.

There are a few counts of this clonotype. This chain links TRBV7-9 with TRBJ2-3, with TRBD2 matching 7 bases. Germline V gene data show CDR1 as SEHNR and CDR2 as FQNEAQ (reference sequence). CDR3 length equals 16 residues. The trim removed 0 bases at V and 4 bases at J, leaving 7 bases unmatched. As DNA, the CDR3 is TGTGCCAGCAGCTTAGCGTCGGCGGGAGTCGCAGATACGCAGTATTTT. Its translation: CASSLASAGVADTQYF.

The chain joins TRBV24-1 to TRBJ2-3; D remains unclear. This CDR3 is 12 amino acids long. The V gene lost 3 bases and the J gene lost 4 bases, with 4 bases spanning the gap. CDR1 is KGHDR and CDR2 is SFDVKD in the germline V gene. The CDR3 DNA sequence: TGTGCCACCAGTGATGTGGCAGATACGCAGTATTTT. Its protein product is CATSDVADTQYF.

V and J are TRBV20-1 and TRBJ2-1; no clear D gene. CDR1 is DFQATT, CDR2 SNEGSKA, per germline (reference sequence). V shed 3 bases and J shed 4 bases, with 25 bases lying between them. CDR3 length: 18 amino acids. CDR3 nucleotides: TGCAGTGCTAGTGGTTCGGAGAGACGGGTTTTGTGGTACAATGAGCAGTTCTTC. This encodes CSASGSERRVLWYNEQFF.

The gene calls are TRBV4-3 and TRBJ1-2, with D hard to call. CDR1 and CDR2 (germline): LGHNA, YSLEER. Deletions cut 0 bases from V and 5 bases from J, with 16 bases between. This CDR3 is built from 16 residues. In nucleotides, the CDR3 is TGCGCCAGCAGCCAAGATCGGGCGGGATTCGGGTATGGCTACACCTTC. It specifies CASSQDRAGFGYGYTF.

The chain has TRBV5-1 and TRBJ2-1; TRBD2 matches 7 bases. The CDR3 consists of 17 residues. The V gene's germline CDR1 is SGHRS and CDR2 YFSETQ. V shed 0 bases, J shed 0 bases, and the junction held 6 bases outside the gene matches. The chain's CDR3 is CASSLDAGVSSYNEQFF. CDR3 nucleotides: TGCGCCAGCAGCTTGGATGCGGGGGTGAGCTCCTACAATGAGCAGTTCTTC.

This clonotype showed up just a few times. The chain uses TRBV6-2 or TRBV6-3 and TRBJ2-7; 7 bases map to TRBD1. After removal of 2 bases from V and 3 bases from J, the junction contained 1 base not matched to a gene. Germline V gene sequence: CDR1 MNHEY, CDR2 SVGEGT. CDR3 size: 13 residues. This chain's CDR3 is CASSYGTDYEQYF. The CDR3 region has the DNA TGTGCCAGCAGTTACGGGACAGACTACGAGCAGTACTTC.

This clonotype was seen only a few times. The chain uses TRBV28 and TRBJ2-7; TRBD1 matches 10 bases. V shed 5 bases, J shed 6 bases, and the junction held 7 bases outside the gene matches. CDR1 is MDHEN and CDR2 is SYDVKM in the germline V gene. CDR3 length: 14 residues. CDR3: CASSTGTGAGEQYF. The CDR3 region has the DNA TGTGCCAGCAGTACCGGGACAGGGGCCGGCGAGCAGTACTTC.

V and J are TRBV9 and TRBJ2-5; possible D gene TRBD2, 5 bases. V lost 2 bases and J lost 11, with 19 bases in between. Germline CDR1 and CDR2: SGDLS and YYNGEE. The CDR3 has 14 amino acids. For the CDR3, the DNA is TGTGCCAGCAGCGTGACACTCGGGAACAATGAGCAGTACTTC. It yields the protein CASSVTLGNNEQYF. The variable domain in full, completed from reference TRBV9 and TRBJ2-5, reads DSGVTQTPKHLITATGQRVTLRCSPRSGDLSVYWYQQSLDQGLQFLIQYYNGEERAKGNILERFSAQQFPDLHSELNLSSLELGDSALYFCASSVTLGNNEQYFGPGTRLLVL.

The chain links TRBV4-1 to TRBJ2-3, with D perhaps TRBD1 (6 bases). The V gene's germline CDR1 is MGHRA and CDR2 YSYEKL. CDR3 length: 16 residues. V was cut by 0 bases and J by 5 bases, with 15 bases left in between. CDR3 amino acids: CASSQEYRAGEDTQYF. The CDR3 nucleotides read TGCGCCAGCAGCCAAGAATATAGGGCAGGGGAAGATACGCAGTATTTT.